These T cell receptor beta chains were read from a single sample in a study of T cell responses to AZD1222 COVID-19 vaccine. Sequencing was performed with immunoSEQ multiplex PCR; in TCRdb, only in-frame clones are kept and a portion is missing. The table shows 95,000 to 150,000 clones, with 87% occurring only once. Here the sequenced sample was peripheral blood, taken on day 0 of AZD1222 vaccination. The receptors stem from an adult in good health. Each CDR3 is given with its conserved first and last residue. D genes are given only for firm matches. Size values are once, few and many counts, or a class for expanded clones, and some rows have none.

size | D | J | V | DNA | CDR3
once | NA | TRBJ2-3 | TRBV5-6 | TGTGCCAGCAGCTCCGGCCGTGAAAGGTGGGTGCAGTATTTT | CASSSGRERWVQYF
NA | TRBD1 | TRBJ1-5 | TRBV5-8 | TGTGCCAGCAGTTTTGGCGGACAGGGGGACGTTGAAGGCAATCAGCCCCAGCATTTT | CASSFGGQGDVEGNQPQHF
NA | NA | TRBJ2-5 | TRBV5-1 | TGCGCCAGCAGCTTGCTCAACAGCCAAGAGACCCAGTACTTC | CASSLLNSQETQYF
NA | NA | TRBJ1-2 | TRBV2 | TGTGCCAGCCGCCCCGGTGCCGGGGGGAGCTATGGCTACACCTTC | CASRPGAGGSYGYTF
NA | TRBD1 | TRBJ2-5 | TRBV5-1 | TGCGCCAGCAGCTTGGGGCAGGGGGCCGGGGAGACCCAGTACTTC | CASSLGQGAGETQYF
NA | NA | TRBJ1-5 | TRBV12-3/TRBV12-4 | TGTGCCAGCAACCCCGGCAGGGGAGAGCCCCAGCATTTT | CASNPGRGEPQHF
NA | NA | TRBJ1-5 | TRBV30 | TGTGCCTGGAGTGCCCGGGGAAATCAGCCCCAGCATTTT | CAWSARGNQPQHF
NA | NA | TRBJ1-5 | TRBV11-1 | TGTGCCAGCAGCCAGGAGCTGGATCAGCCCCAGCATTTT | CASSQELDQPQHF
few | NA | TRBJ1-1 | TRBV2 | TGTGCCAGCAGTGAAGCGGGCGGTGAAGCTTTCTTT | CASSEAGGEAFF
NA | TRBD1 | TRBJ1-2 | TRBV28 | TGTGCCAGCAGTTACTACAGGGGACTCTATGGCTACACCTTC | CASSYYRGLYGYTF
NA | NA | TRBJ2-5 | TRBV12-3/TRBV12-4 | TGTGCCAGCAGTTTACTGGAGACCCAGTACTTC | CASSLLETQYF
NA | NA | TRBJ1-1 | TRBV7-2 | TGTGCCAGCAGCCCCCGTTCTTCGGGGCTGAACACTGAAGCTTTCTTT | CASSPRSSGLNTEAFF
NA | NA | TRBJ2-1 | TRBV13 | TGTGCCAGCAGCCATGGGACAGGGCGGATAGCGGGGGTTAGTTGGGATGAGCAGTTCTTC | CASSHGTGRIAGVSWDEQFF
NA | NA | TRBJ2-6 | TRBV28 | TGTGCCAGCGGCATTGGCAGCTCTGGGGCCAACGTCCTGACTTTC | CASGIGSSGANVLTF
NA | NA | TRBJ1-1 | TRBV10-3 | TGTGCCATCAAAGAATCGGTTATGAACACTGAAGCTTTCTTT | CAIKESVMNTEAFF
few | TRBD1 | TRBJ2-1 | TRBV25-1 | TGTGCCAGCAGTGTACAGGGGGCGACACAGAATGAGCAGTTCTTC | CASSVQGATQNEQFF
NA | TRBD2 | TRBJ2-7 | TRBV29-1 | TGCAGCGTGGGCACGAGGCTAGCGGCCAACGAGCAGTACTTC | CSVGTRLAANEQYF
NA | NA | TRBJ1-5 | TRBV12-5 | TGTGCTAGTGTCCCTTCGGGGGGCGTTCAGCCCCAGCATTTT | CASVPSGGVQPQHF
NA | NA | TRBJ1-6 | TRBV3-1/TRBV3-2 | TGTGCCAGCAGCCAAGGAGGATTCGGCTATAATTCACCCCTCCACTTT | CASSQGGFGYNSPLHF
NA | NA | TRBJ2-5 | TRBV6-2/TRBV6-3 | TGTGCCAGCAGTTACCCTCCGGTTGAGACCCAGTACTTC | CASSYPPVETQYF
NA | TRBD1 | TRBJ1-1 | TRBV7-3 | TGTGCCAGCAGCCTTACAGGGGGCGGGGTAATGAACACTGAAGCTTTCTTT | CASSLTGGGVMNTEAFF
NA | NA | TRBJ2-7 | TRBV7-9 | TGTGCCAGCAGCTTTCTGAAGACAGGTCCCTACGAGCAGTACTTC | CASSFLKTGPYEQYF
NA | TRBD1 | TRBJ1-6 | TRBV9 | TGTGCCAGCAGCGCCGGACAGGGTCATAATTCACCCCTCCACTTT | CASSAGQGHNSPLHF
NA | NA | TRBJ1-4 | TRBV5-1 | TGCGCCAGCAGTCCCGGGGCCTTCGACTATGGAAAACTGTTTTTT | CASSPGAFDYGKLFF
few | NA | TRBJ1-6 | TRBV27 | TGTGCCAGCAAAGGCAGGGTGGGATATAATTCACCCCTCCACTTT | CASKGRVGYNSPLHF